A single T cell receptor beta chain is shown here with its context. This receptor's antigen is unknown. Per-base qualities were not stored, and no clone one base away is much larger. From cysteine to phenylalanine, the CDR3 is 16 amino acids long. The retained sequence is limited to the CDR3, 48 bases, with the frame set at the first base. Trimming leaves V shorter by 0 bases and J shorter by 4 bases, with the junction holding 4 bases beyond the gene matches. In the germline V gene, CDR1 corresponds to SGHDT and CDR2 to YYEEEE. These data belong to a study of blood T cell repertoires in COVID-19 (dated by TCRdb to between 2020 and 2021). For the study in its entirety: The collaborator samples originated in the United States, Italy and Spain and spanned the acute and convalescent phases of COVID-19. The dataset comprised deeply sampled blood TCRbeta repertoires from subjects exposed to, actively infected with, or recovered from COVID-19. The material from the prospective study consisted of cDNA or gDNA derived from T cells, B-cell-depleted T cells, or PBMCs. Samples were obtained from the ongoing ImmuneRACE study (first 160 participants) and from 1,254 subjects provided by 6 global collaborators. Where available, HLA class I and class II types were taken from metadata supplied by the sample provider and were not determined by assay-based typing. A de-identified subject ID, COVID-19 status, age in years and sex were almost always included in the sample metadata. The repertoires were made available in a free public database intended to serve as a resource for research on the immune response to SARS-CoV-2. The study at large found these results: The amount of clinical and demographic metadata varied by source and participant and was provided uncurated.

TCRbeta CDR3 regions were amplified from genomic DNA by means of the immunoSEQ Assay, a bias-controlled multiplex PCR. The original methods were these. The number of nucleated cells in each sample was estimated from the amplification of reference gene primers within the assay. Sequence reads were collapsed and filtered to measure the absolute abundance of every unique TCRbeta CDR3 rearrangement. For each sample, productive Simpson clonality was calculated as the square root of Simpson's diversity index over productive rearrangements. TCRdb provides this immuneACCESS table in a form limited to in-frame rearrangements. Some clones are lacking; in checked studies, under half of them reflect an unresolved V gene, and why the rest are absent is not known. The V and J calls and the clone size are those of that table, but D and trimming were determined from the DNA. Present in this sample are about 32,000 clones, about 90% of which were seen just once. The ten largest clones add up to about 1% of the sample.

Whole blood was collected in K2EDTA tubes by collaborating institutions according to the institutions' own protocols. For TCRbeta analysis, collaborators shipped samples in one of three forms: frozen whole blood, isolated PBMCs, or DNA extracted from either of those sample types. Input material: peripheral blood. The origin of this receptor is a man aged 70 or older with active or convalescent COVID-19. The chain is assembled from TRBV5-6 and TRBJ1-2; 12 central bases correspond to TRBD1. The DNA reads TGTGCCAGCAGCTTGGTGGGGACAGGGGGCAGCTATGGCTACACCTTC. This encodes CASSLVGTGGSYGYTF.